This T cell receptor (beta chain) was recorded in a study of blood T cell repertoires in COVID-19. Germline loops: CDR1 SGDLS, CDR2 YYNGEE. CDR3 size: 14 residues. Trimming cost V 5 bases and J 1 base; bases outside gene matches: 6. Sequenced by immunoSEQ multiplex PCR; TCRdb stores in-frame clones only, minus some. Here the sample spans roughly 200,000 clones, roughly 85% being singletons. Individuals drawn from 24 US areas were about 18 to 100 years old. What the recovered Cohort 3 donors had was two negative PCRs, clearance, or symptom resolution. This clonotype was obtained from a man aged 40-49 years who had recovered from COVID-19. This chain links TRBV9 with TRBJ2-7, with TRBD1 matching over 7 bases. The sequencing input was PBMCs or T cells enriched from blood (not recorded which). CDR3 sequence (DNA): TGTGCCAGCAGTCGGACAGGTCTTTCCTACGAGCAGTACTTC. This translates into CASSRTGLSYEQYF.